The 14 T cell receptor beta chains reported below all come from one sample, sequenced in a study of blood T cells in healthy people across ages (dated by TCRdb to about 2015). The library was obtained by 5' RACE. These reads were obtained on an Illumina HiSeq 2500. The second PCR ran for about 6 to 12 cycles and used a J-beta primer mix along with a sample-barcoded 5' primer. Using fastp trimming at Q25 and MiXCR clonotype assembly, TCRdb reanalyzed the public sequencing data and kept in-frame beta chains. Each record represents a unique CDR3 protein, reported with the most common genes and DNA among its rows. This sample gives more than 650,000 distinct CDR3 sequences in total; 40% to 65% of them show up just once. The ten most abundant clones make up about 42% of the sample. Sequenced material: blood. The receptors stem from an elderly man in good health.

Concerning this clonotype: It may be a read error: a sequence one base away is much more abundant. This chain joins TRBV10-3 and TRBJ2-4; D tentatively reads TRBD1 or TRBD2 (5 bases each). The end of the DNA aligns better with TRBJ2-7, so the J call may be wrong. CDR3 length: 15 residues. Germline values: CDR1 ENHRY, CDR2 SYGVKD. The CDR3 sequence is CAIRDRGFGNSEQYF. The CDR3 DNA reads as TGTGCCATCAGAGACCGGGGCTTTGGGAATAGCGAGCAGTACTTC.

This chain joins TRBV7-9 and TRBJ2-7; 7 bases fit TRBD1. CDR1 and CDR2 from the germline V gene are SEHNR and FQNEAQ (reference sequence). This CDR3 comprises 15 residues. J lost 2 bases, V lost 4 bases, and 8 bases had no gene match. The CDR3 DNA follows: TGTGCCAGCAGCTCCCAAGGGACAGTAACCTACGAGCAGTACTTC. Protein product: CASSSQGTVTYEQYF.

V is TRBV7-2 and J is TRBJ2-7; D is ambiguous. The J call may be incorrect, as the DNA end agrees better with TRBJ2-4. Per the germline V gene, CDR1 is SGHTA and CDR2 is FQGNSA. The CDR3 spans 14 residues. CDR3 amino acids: CASSLEGLGNIQYF. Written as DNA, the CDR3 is TGTGCCAGCAGCTTAGAGGGCCTTGGAAACATTCAGTACTTC.

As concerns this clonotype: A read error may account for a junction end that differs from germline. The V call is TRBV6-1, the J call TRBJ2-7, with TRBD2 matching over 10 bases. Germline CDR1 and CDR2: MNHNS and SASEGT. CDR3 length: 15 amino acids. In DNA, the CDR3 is TGTGCCGGCAGTGAAGCGCTAGCGGGAGCCTACGAGCAGTACTTC. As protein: CAGSEALAGAYEQYF.

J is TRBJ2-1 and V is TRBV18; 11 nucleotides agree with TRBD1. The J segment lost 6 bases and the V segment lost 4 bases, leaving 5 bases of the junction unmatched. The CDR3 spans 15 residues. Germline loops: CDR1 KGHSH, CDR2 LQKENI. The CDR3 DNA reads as TGTGCCAGCTCACAACTCGGGACAGGGGGCAATGAGCAGTTCTTC. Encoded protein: CASSQLGTGGNEQFF.

CDR3 nucleotides: TGTGCCAGCACCGGGAGTTACTCCTACGAGCAGTACTTC. It codes for CASTGSYSYEQYF. V usage is TRBV6-2 or TRBV6-3 and J usage is TRBJ2-7, with a possible D match to TRBD2 (6 bases). The V gene lost 7 bases and the J gene lost 0 bases, with 10 bases spanning the gap. The CDR3 loop spans 13 amino acids. Germline values: CDR1 MNHEY, CDR2 SVGEGT.

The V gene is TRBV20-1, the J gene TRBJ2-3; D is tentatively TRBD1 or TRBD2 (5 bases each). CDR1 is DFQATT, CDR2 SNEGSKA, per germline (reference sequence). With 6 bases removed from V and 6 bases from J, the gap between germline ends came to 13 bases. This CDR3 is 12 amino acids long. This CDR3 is CSAGDPGDTQYF. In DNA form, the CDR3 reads TGCAGTGCAGGGGACCCTGGGGATACGCAGTATTTT.

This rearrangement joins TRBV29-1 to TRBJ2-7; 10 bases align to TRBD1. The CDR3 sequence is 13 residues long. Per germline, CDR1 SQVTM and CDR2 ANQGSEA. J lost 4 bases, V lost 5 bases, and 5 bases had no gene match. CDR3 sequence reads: CSVLGQGVYEQYF. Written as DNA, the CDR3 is TGCAGCGTTCTCGGACAGGGGGTTTACGAGCAGTACTTC.

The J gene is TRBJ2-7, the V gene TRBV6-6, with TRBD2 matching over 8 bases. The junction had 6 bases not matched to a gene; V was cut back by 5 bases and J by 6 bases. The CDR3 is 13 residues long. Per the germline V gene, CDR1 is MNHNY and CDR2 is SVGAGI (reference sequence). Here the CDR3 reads CASSPAGEFEQYF. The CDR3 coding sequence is TGTGCCAGCAGTCCAGCGGGAGAGTTCGAGCAGTACTTC.

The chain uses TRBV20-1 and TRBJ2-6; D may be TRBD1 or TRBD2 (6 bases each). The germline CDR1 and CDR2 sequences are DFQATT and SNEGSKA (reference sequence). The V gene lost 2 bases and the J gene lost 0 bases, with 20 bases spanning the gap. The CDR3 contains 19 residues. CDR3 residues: CSARTTLGGSHSGANVLTF. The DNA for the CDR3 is TGCAGTGCTAGAACCACCCTAGGGGGGTCTCACTCTGGGGCCAACGTCCTGACTTTC.

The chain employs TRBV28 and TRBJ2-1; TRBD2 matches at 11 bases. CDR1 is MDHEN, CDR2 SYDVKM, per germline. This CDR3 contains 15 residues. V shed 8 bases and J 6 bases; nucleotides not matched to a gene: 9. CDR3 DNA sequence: TGTGCCAGCCAGCTAGCGGGAGGCCCCCGCAATGAGCAGTTCTTC. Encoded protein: CASQLAGGPRNEQFF.

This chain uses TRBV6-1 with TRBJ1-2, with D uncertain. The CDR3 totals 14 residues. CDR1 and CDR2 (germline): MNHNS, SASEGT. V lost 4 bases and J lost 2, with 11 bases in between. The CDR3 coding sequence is TGTGCCAGCAGTGGACCGGACGGAAACTATGGCTACACCTTC. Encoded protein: CASSGPDGNYGYTF.

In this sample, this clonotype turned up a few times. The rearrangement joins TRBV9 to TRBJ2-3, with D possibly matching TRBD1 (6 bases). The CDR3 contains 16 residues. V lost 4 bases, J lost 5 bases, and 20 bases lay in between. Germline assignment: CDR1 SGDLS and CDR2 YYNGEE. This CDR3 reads CASSIHPAGAGDTQYF. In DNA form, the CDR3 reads TGTGCCAGCAGCATCCACCCTGCAGGGGCCGGAGATACGCAGTATTTT.

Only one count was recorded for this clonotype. In DNA, the CDR3 is TGTGCCAGCTCCTCCTCCGGGACAGCTTCGGTGTTGACTTCACCCCTCCACTTT. Amino acid sequence: CASSSSGTASVLTSPLHF. The chain joins TRBV18 to TRBJ1-6; 7 nucleotides agree with TRBD1. The germline V gene encodes CDR1 KGHSH and CDR2 LQKENI. V lost 6 bases and J lost 9; bases outside the gene matches: 20. The CDR3 consists of 18 residues.